The 2 T cell receptor beta chains below come from one sample, sequenced in a study of response to subunit inactivated influenza vaccine listed by TCRdb under 2018. The library was made by RT-PCR. TCRdb lists the instrument as Illumina HiSeq 2500. TCRdb applied fastp at Q25 and MiXCR to the public reads, then kept only in-frame beta chains. Rows are unified per CDR3 protein, each entry keeping the most common DNA and genes. The sample table records hundreds of thousands of distinct CDR3 sequences; 14% of these occur just once. Of the sample, 7.6% falls within the top ten clones. The sequencing used PBMCs from blood, collected approximately 15 days before vaccination. All receptors come from a middle-aged man who received an inactivated influenza vaccine. Donor details come from another sample of the same person, matched by shared clones.

This clonotype was recorded a few times. The CDR3 sequence: CASSIQTVDTQYF. CDR3 in DNA: TGTGCCAGTAGTATTCAGACAGTCGATACGCAGTATTTT. The rearrangement joins TRBV19 to TRBJ2-3; possibly TRBD1 for D (5 bases). Trimming shortened V by 3 bases and J by 6 bases, and 10 bases separated the two germline ends. Germline V CDR1 and CDR2: LNHDA, SQIVND (reference sequence). This CDR3 spans 13 amino acids.

With regard to this clonotype: The conserved closing phenylalanine or tryptophan is absent in this CDR3, likely reflecting a read error. This sequence joins TRBV29-1 and TRBJ2-3; 7 nucleotides line up with TRBD1. V dropped 5 bases and J dropped 1; count of bases not matched to a gene: 9. The germline gives CDR1 SQVTM, CDR2 ANQGSEA. The CDR3 contains 15 residues. Here the CDR3 reads CSVTGTQGGTDTQYY. As DNA, the CDR3 is TGCAGCGTTACCGGGACGCAGGGGGGCACAGATACGCAGTATTAT.